This paragraph reports one T cell receptor beta chain. No antigen is known for it. The RNA, roughly 0.5 to 1 ug, was put through reverse transcription using random hexamers. TCR beta CDR3 was amplified by immunoSEQ covering 54 Vbeta and 13 Jbeta. TCRdb passed the immunoSEQ multiplex PCR reads through MiXCR, listing each CDR3 protein once. The sample includes approximately 200,000 distinct CDR3 sequences, 92% seen only once; the top ten take around 0.13%. This sample stems from a study of CD8 T cells in Susac syndrome. General study findings and limits: Acknowledgment was made by the study that its TCR sequencing and HLA analysis involved a relatively small number of individuals.

Germline V lookup: CDR1 LGHNA, CDR2 YNFKEQ. The V end lost 0 bases, the J end lost 0 bases, and 9 bases lay between the germline ends. The CDR3 is 15 residues long. Sequencing of TCR beta was performed on blood CD8+ and CD4+ T cells. TEMRA cells were FACS-enriched and CD8+ and CD4+ T cells negatively isolated. V and J are TRBV4-2 and TRBJ2-7; a possible D gene is TRBD1 (5 bases). Sequenced sample: CD8+ T cells from PBMCs. This TCR came from a human donor with multiple sclerosis. CDR3 in amino acids: CASSQEVTDSYEQYF. In DNA form, the CDR3 reads TGTGCCAGCAGCCAAGAGGTGACAGACTCCTACGAGCAGTACTTC.